This T cell receptor beta chain was retrieved from a study of T cells in Graves' hyperthyroidism and ophthalmopathy. Germline CDR1 and CDR2: SNHLY and FYNNEI. Trimming shortened V by 4 bases and J by 6 bases, and 16 bases separated the two germline ends. This CDR3 contains 15 residues. RNA transcripts yielded amplified TCR beta CDR3 regions. A first-round RT-PCR of the TCR CDR3 used the HTBI primer set. One entry per CDR3 protein, called by TCRdb with MiXCR from the multiplex PCR reads. Of roughly 400,000 distinct CDR3 sequences listed, about 25% are singletons. Over 18 months, lack of ophthalmopathy progression marked Graves' hyperthyroidism as stable. Investigators excluded patients with uncontrolled infection, other autoimmune disease, pregnancy or lactation. In making diagnoses, clinical symptoms, serum thyroxine and TRAb, thyroid ultrasound and orbital computed tomography were all used.

The receptor's source is a man over 45 with Graves' hyperthyroidism. The sample consisted of blood. The chain employs TRBV2 and TRBJ1-5; D might be TRBD1 (5 bases). CDR3 region: CASSVGTLKGQPQHF. The CDR3 bases are TGTGCCAGCAGTGTGGGGACCCTTAAAGGTCAGCCCCAGCATTTT.